A single T cell receptor beta chain is shown here with its context. Measured with immunoSEQ multiplex PCR; TCRdb has only the in-frame clones, and not every one. The repertoire consists of 90,000 to 120,000 clones, with just under 95% occurring once and the leading ten covering roughly 2.2%. The sample originates from a study of T cell responses to AZD1222 COVID-19 vaccine. Germline values: CDR1 SGHTA, CDR2 FQGNSA. The length of the CDR3 is 14 residues. The V end was cut by 3 bases, the J end by 0 bases, with 9 bases between. The starting material was peripheral blood, obtained on day 0 of AZD1222 vaccination. This chain connects TRBV7-2 to TRBJ2-7; D may match TRBD1 or TRBD2 (5 bases each). This TCR derives from an adult in good health. Here the CDR3 reads CASSLSGGSYEQYF. In DNA, the CDR3 is TGTGCCAGCAGCTTGAGTGGGGGCTCCTACGAGCAGTACTTC.